These T cell receptor beta chains were read from a single sample in a study of blood T cell repertoires in COVID-19. The table came from immunoSEQ multiplex PCR; TCRdb's copy has only in-frame clones and leaves some out. The data show around 300,000 clones, roughly 87% seen once. The sequencing sample was made of PBMCs or T cells enriched from blood (not recorded which). The receptors were gathered from a woman between 40 and 50 years old who had recovered from COVID-19. CDR3s include the opening cysteine and the closing phenylalanine or tryptophan. The D gene is left open where the match is weak. Size tells how often a clone was seen (once, few, many) or the class of an expanded clone, and some rows leave it out.

cdr3_nt: TGTGCCAGCAGCAGTGGGGGGGCTGGAAACACCATATATTTT
cdr3_aa: CASSSGGAGNTIYF
cdr3_length: 14
clone_size: .
v_call: TRBV5-4
j_call: TRBJ1-3
d_call: .

cdr3_nt: TGCGCCAGCAGCCAGGGGGCGGGTAATTCACCCCTCCACTTT
cdr3_aa: CASSQGAGNSPLHF
cdr3_length: 14
clone_size: .
v_call: TRBV5-1
j_call: TRBJ1-6
d_call: TRBD1

cdr3_nt: TGTGCCAGCACCCCGCGGGAGGGTGAAAAACTGTTTTTT
cdr3_aa: CASTPREGEKLFF
cdr3_length: 13
clone_size: .
v_call: TRBV28
j_call: TRBJ1-4
d_call: .

cdr3_nt: TGTGCCAGCAGCCAAGTTCGGCTAGCGGGAGGGGTCAGTGAGCAGTTCTTC
cdr3_aa: CASSQVRLAGGVSEQFF
cdr3_length: 17
clone_size: .
v_call: TRBV3-1/TRBV3-2
j_call: TRBJ2-1
d_call: TRBD2

cdr3_nt: TGTGCCAGCAGCCACCGCACGGGGTACCAAGAGACCCAGTACTTC
cdr3_aa: CASSHRTGYQETQYF
cdr3_length: 15
clone_size: .
v_call: TRBV3-1/TRBV3-2
j_call: TRBJ2-5
d_call: .

cdr3_nt: TGCGCCAGCAGCCAAGGGGCTAGCGGGTTAGGAGAGACCCAGTACTTC
cdr3_aa: CASSQGASGLGETQYF
cdr3_length: 16
clone_size: .
v_call: TRBV4-1
j_call: TRBJ2-5
d_call: TRBD2

cdr3_nt: TGTGCCAGCAGGACAGCTAGCAATCAGCCCCAGCATTTT
cdr3_aa: CASRTASNQPQHF
cdr3_length: 13
clone_size: .
v_call: TRBV28
j_call: TRBJ1-5
d_call: .

cdr3_nt: TGTGCCAGCAGCTACTTTAGCGGGAGCTACGAGCAGTACTTC
cdr3_aa: CASSYFSGSYEQYF
cdr3_length: 14
clone_size: .
v_call: TRBV7-8
j_call: TRBJ2-7
d_call: TRBD2

cdr3_nt: TGCGCCAGCAGCTGGGAACAGGGGGCATCGGGAAACACCATATATTTT
cdr3_aa: CASSWEQGASGNTIYF
cdr3_length: 16
clone_size: .
v_call: TRBV5-1
j_call: TRBJ1-3
d_call: TRBD1

cdr3_nt: TGTGCCAGCAGCCGCGCATCCGGGGGCCAAGAGACCCAGTACTTC
cdr3_aa: CASSRASGGQETQYF
cdr3_length: 15
clone_size: .
v_call: TRBV2
j_call: TRBJ2-5
d_call: .

cdr3_nt: TGTGCCAGCAGCTCAACCCCCGGGACAGGGTATGGCTACACCTTC
cdr3_aa: CASSSTPGTGYGYTF
cdr3_length: 15
clone_size: .
v_call: TRBV7-2
j_call: TRBJ1-2
d_call: TRBD1

cdr3_nt: TGTGCCAGCAGCCCCGGGGGGCTAGCGGGAGCCCGCGAGCAGTACTTC
cdr3_aa: CASSPGGLAGAREQYF
cdr3_length: 16
clone_size: few
v_call: TRBV7-2
j_call: TRBJ2-7
d_call: TRBD2

cdr3_nt: TGTGCCAGCAGCTTTTTACGGTCTCGGAACACCGGGGAGCTGTTTTTT
cdr3_aa: CASSFLRSRNTGELFF
cdr3_length: 16
clone_size: .
v_call: TRBV7-9
j_call: TRBJ2-2
d_call: .

cdr3_nt: TGCAGCGGAAGCACAGGGGTTCCCACCGGGGAGCTGTTTTTT
cdr3_aa: CSGSTGVPTGELFF
cdr3_length: 14
clone_size: .
v_call: TRBV29-1
j_call: TRBJ2-2
d_call: TRBD1

cdr3_nt: TGTGCCTGGAGCGCCGGGAGTGTCGGGACAGGGCCTTACGAGCAGTACTTC
cdr3_aa: CAWSAGSVGTGPYEQYF
cdr3_length: 17
clone_size: once
v_call: TRBV30
j_call: TRBJ2-7
d_call: TRBD1

cdr3_nt: TGTGCCAGCAGCTCCAGGGGCAACACCATATATTTT
cdr3_aa: CASSSRGNTIYF
cdr3_length: 12
clone_size: .
v_call: TRBV9
j_call: TRBJ1-3
d_call: .

cdr3_nt: TGTGCCAGCAGCTCCGGACTAGCGGGGCTTAATGAGCAGTTCTTC
cdr3_aa: CASSSGLAGLNEQFF
cdr3_length: 15
clone_size: many
v_call: TRBV7-9
j_call: TRBJ2-1
d_call: TRBD2

cdr3_nt: TGTGCCAGCAGCTTAATCGGGGGCCAAGAGACCCAGTACTTC
cdr3_aa: CASSLIGGQETQYF
cdr3_length: 14
clone_size: .
v_call: TRBV7-3
j_call: TRBJ2-5
d_call: .

cdr3_nt: TGTGCCAGCAGAGCTTTTACAGGAGTTAATTCACCCCTCCACTTT
cdr3_aa: CASRAFTGVNSPLHF
cdr3_length: 15
clone_size: .
v_call: TRBV7-2
j_call: TRBJ1-6
d_call: .

cdr3_nt: TGTGCCAGCAGTGGCCCACAGGGGGCTCAGGATCAGCCCCAGCATTTT
cdr3_aa: CASSGPQGAQDQPQHF
cdr3_length: 16
clone_size: .
v_call: TRBV2
j_call: TRBJ1-5
d_call: TRBD1

cdr3_nt: TGTGCCAGCAGCGGGAGCAGGGCTGAAGCTTTCTTT
cdr3_aa: CASSGSRAEAFF
cdr3_length: 12
clone_size: .
v_call: TRBV12-3/TRBV12-4
j_call: TRBJ1-1
d_call: .

cdr3_nt: TGTGCCAGCAGCCGGACAGGGAATAGCAATCAGCCCCAGCATTTT
cdr3_aa: CASSRTGNSNQPQHF
cdr3_length: 15
clone_size: .
v_call: TRBV7-2
j_call: TRBJ1-5
d_call: TRBD1

cdr3_nt: TGTGCCAGCAGCATTCTGGGTAGCGGGAGACTCAATGAGCAGTTCTTC
cdr3_aa: CASSILGSGRLNEQFF
cdr3_length: 16
clone_size: .
v_call: TRBV9
j_call: TRBJ2-1
d_call: TRBD2

cdr3_nt: TGCGCCAGCAGCCACCTAGGGGGGACAGGGGGCCAAGAGACCCAGTACTTC
cdr3_aa: CASSHLGGTGGQETQYF
cdr3_length: 17
clone_size: .
v_call: TRBV4-1
j_call: TRBJ2-5
d_call: TRBD1

cdr3_nt: TGTGCCAGCAGCGACAGGACAGATACGCAGTATTTT
cdr3_aa: CASSDRTDTQYF
cdr3_length: 12
clone_size: .
v_call: TRBV7-2
j_call: TRBJ2-3
d_call: .

cdr3_nt: TGTGCCACCACTACCTATAGCGGGAGGGCCGGGGAGCAGTACTTC
cdr3_aa: CATTTYSGRAGEQYF
cdr3_length: 15
clone_size: .
v_call: TRBV28
j_call: TRBJ2-7
d_call: TRBD2

cdr3_nt: TGCGCCAGCAGCCAAGTTCGGCGGGAGGGCCGCGAGACCCAGTACTTC
cdr3_aa: CASSQVRREGRETQYF
cdr3_length: 16
clone_size: .
v_call: TRBV4-1
j_call: TRBJ2-5
d_call: TRBD2

cdr3_nt: TGTGCCAGCAGTCCCGGGGGATTAGAAAAACTGTTTTTT
cdr3_aa: CASSPGGLEKLFF
cdr3_length: 13
clone_size: once
v_call: TRBV28
j_call: TRBJ1-4
d_call: .

cdr3_nt: TGTGCCAGCAGCTTGGCAGCGGGTTCTAGCGGGTCTTGGGAGCAGTTCTTC
cdr3_aa: CASSLAAGSSGSWEQFF
cdr3_length: 17
clone_size: .
v_call: TRBV5-5
j_call: TRBJ2-1
d_call: TRBD2

cdr3_nt: TGTGCCAGCAGTGAATATAGCTATGGCTACACCTTC
cdr3_aa: CASSEYSYGYTF
cdr3_length: 12
clone_size: .
v_call: TRBV25-1
j_call: TRBJ1-2
d_call: .

cdr3_nt: TGTGCCAGCCTATCGGGGGTACTTCGCCGCTCTGGAAACACCATATATTTT
cdr3_aa: CASLSGVLRRSGNTIYF
cdr3_length: 17
clone_size: once
v_call: TRBV19
j_call: TRBJ1-3
d_call: .

cdr3_nt: TGTGCCAGCAGTGAAGGTCCCAGCGGGAGTCGCACAGATACGCAGTATTTT
cdr3_aa: CASSEGPSGSRTDTQYF
cdr3_length: 17
clone_size: .
v_call: TRBV25-1
j_call: TRBJ2-3
d_call: TRBD2

cdr3_nt: TGTGCAAGTCGCTTAGCCGGTCCACGCTATGGCTACACCTTC
cdr3_aa: CASRLAGPRYGYTF
cdr3_length: 14
clone_size: .
v_call: TRBV12-2
j_call: TRBJ1-2
d_call: .

cdr3_nt: TGCGCCAGCAGCCACTCCTCCGGGACTAGCGGCGAGCAGTACTTC
cdr3_aa: CASSHSSGTSGEQYF
cdr3_length: 15
clone_size: .
v_call: TRBV5-1
j_call: TRBJ2-7
d_call: TRBD2

cdr3_nt: TGTGCCAGCAGTTGGCGCAGGAACTCCTACAATGAGCAGTTCTTC
cdr3_aa: CASSWRRNSYNEQFF
cdr3_length: 15
clone_size: .
v_call: TRBV6-5
j_call: TRBJ2-1
d_call: .

cdr3_nt: TGTGCCAGCAGCTTAGCCCGAGAGGGGGCGAATTCCTACAATGAGCAGTTCTTC
cdr3_aa: CASSLAREGANSYNEQFF
cdr3_length: 18
clone_size: .
v_call: TRBV7-9
j_call: TRBJ2-1
d_call: TRBD1

cdr3_nt: TGTGCCAGCACAGCCCTAGCGGGACCCCCCAATGAGCAGTTCTTC
cdr3_aa: CASTALAGPPNEQFF
cdr3_length: 15
clone_size: .
v_call: TRBV7-2
j_call: TRBJ2-1
d_call: TRBD2

cdr3_nt: TGTGCCAGCAAAGAGGACAGAGCTAACTATGGCTACACCTTC
cdr3_aa: CASKEDRANYGYTF
cdr3_length: 14
clone_size: .
v_call: TRBV27
j_call: TRBJ1-2
d_call: .

cdr3_nt: TGTGCCAGCAGCCAAGGGCCCTTAGGGGGCCGTGGCAATCAGCCCCAGCATTTT
cdr3_aa: CASSQGPLGGRGNQPQHF
cdr3_length: 18
clone_size: .
v_call: TRBV3-1/TRBV3-2
j_call: TRBJ1-5
d_call: TRBD1

cdr3_nt: TGTGCCAGCAGCTCACAGGGGGAGAATTCACCCCTCCACTTT
cdr3_aa: CASSSQGENSPLHF
cdr3_length: 14
clone_size: .
v_call: TRBV6-5
j_call: TRBJ1-6
d_call: TRBD1

cdr3_nt: TGTGCCAGCTCCCGGAGCCGGACAAATTCCTACGAGCAGTACTTC
cdr3_aa: CASSRSRTNSYEQYF
cdr3_length: 15
clone_size: few
v_call: TRBV18
j_call: TRBJ2-7
d_call: .

cdr3_nt: TGTGCCAGTACGACAGGGCTCAGGGAAAAACTGTTTTTT
cdr3_aa: CASTTGLREKLFF
cdr3_length: 13
clone_size: .
v_call: TRBV15
j_call: TRBJ1-4
d_call: TRBD1

cdr3_nt: TGCGCCAGCAGCCAAGCGACTAGCGGGAGTGGGGAGCAGTACTTC
cdr3_aa: CASSQATSGSGEQYF
cdr3_length: 15
clone_size: .
v_call: TRBV4-3
j_call: TRBJ2-7
d_call: TRBD2

cdr3_nt: TGTGCCAGTAGCCTGGACAGGGGGCGGACAGATACGCAGTATTTT
cdr3_aa: CASSLDRGRTDTQYF
cdr3_length: 15
clone_size: .
v_call: TRBV19
j_call: TRBJ2-3
d_call: TRBD1

cdr3_nt: TGTGCCAGCAGCACGACTAGCGACCCCTACGAGCAGTACTTC
cdr3_aa: CASSTTSDPYEQYF
cdr3_length: 14
clone_size: .
v_call: TRBV9
j_call: TRBJ2-7
d_call: TRBD2